One and the same sample provided the 2 T cell receptor beta chains below, sequenced in a study of T-cell reconstitution after alpha-beta-depleted transplantation in children. This sample's TCRbeta library carried unique molecular identifier barcodes. TCRdb reprocessed the PCR reads with MiXCR, giving one entry per CDR3 protein. The table has over 150,000 distinct CDR3 sequences, 6.6% seen once. This specimen consisted of PBMCs, obtained before TCRalphabeta/CD19-depleted stem cell transplant. All receptors derive from a boy between 2 and 10 years old with acute lymphoblastic leukemia, due to receive a stem cell transplant.

This clonotype was seen at least ten times. The rearrangement uses TRBV7-9 and TRBJ2-1; no definite D call. CDR1 SEHNR and CDR2 FQNEAQ come from the germline V gene (reference sequence). The V gene lost 1 base and the J gene lost 7 bases, with 11 bases spanning the gap. This CDR3 has 14 residues. The CDR3 here is CASSLEGRANEQFF. CDR3 DNA: TGTGCCAGCAGCTTAGAGGGAAGGGCGAATGAGCAGTTCTTC.

There are many counts of this clonotype. This chain joins TRBV14 and TRBJ2-7; D remains ambiguous. V was trimmed by 3 bases and J by 6 bases, leaving 15 bases between them. Germline values: CDR1 SGHDN, CDR2 FVKESK. The CDR3 consists of 14 residues. The chain's CDR3 is CASSHDLPWGEQYF. Written as DNA, the CDR3 is TGTGCCAGCAGCCACGATCTCCCATGGGGCGAGCAGTACTTC.